The 7 T cell receptor beta chains presented below share a single source sample, sequenced in a study of blood T cell repertoires in COVID-19. Assay used: immunoSEQ multiplex PCR; TCRdb lists only in-frame clones, some missing. The table lists about 100,000 clones, 65% to 85% of them singletons. The material sequenced was peripheral blood. These receptors were taken from a man between 65 and 80 years old with active or convalescent COVID-19.

This clone occurred a few times. The V call is TRBV6-2 or TRBV6-3, the J call TRBJ1-1, with a tentative D call TRBD1 (6 bases). Trimming took 3 bases from V and 7 from J, leaving 18 bases between them. Germline V gene sequence: CDR1 MNHEY, CDR2 SVGEGT. The length of the CDR3 is 15 residues. Written as DNA, the CDR3 is TGTGCCAGCAGTTATTCGGGCAAAAGCAGGGGTGAAGCTTTCTTT. It specifies CASSYSGKSRGEAFF.

This clone occurred a few times. V and J are TRBV7-9 and TRBJ1-2; 8 positions agree with TRBD1. CDR3 length: 15 residues. Germline loops: CDR1 SEHNR, CDR2 FQNEAQ (reference sequence). Trimming at V came to 5 bases and at J to 6 bases, leaving 11 bases not matched to a gene. The CDR3 nucleotides are TGTGCCAGCAGCCTCGACAGGGGCCTTCGGGATGGCTACACCTTC. Its protein is CASSLDRGLRDGYTF.

This clone was detected only a few times. The rearrangement joins TRBV24-1 to TRBJ1-2; possibly TRBD1 for D (5 bases). Germline CDR1 reads KGHDR; CDR2 reads SFDVKD. The V end was cut by 1 base, the J end by 6 bases, with 11 bases between. The CDR3 totals 14 residues. This chain's CDR3 is CATSDLSGMDGYTF. The DNA for the CDR3 is TGTGCCACCAGTGATTTATCAGGGATGGATGGCTACACCTTC.

The J gene is TRBJ1-1, the V gene TRBV19, with TRBD1 as a possible D gene (6 bases). Germline CDR1 is LNHDA and CDR2 is SQIVND (reference sequence). This CDR3 has 13 amino acids. V shed 10 bases and J shed 1 base, with 13 bases lying between them. The CDR3 loop reads CATQDRWNTEAFF. The CDR3 coding sequence is TGTGCCACCCAGGACAGATGGAACACTGAAGCTTTCTTT.

This chain uses TRBV10-3 with TRBJ1-1; D is ambiguous. The CDR3 spans 16 residues. Trimming pared 2 bases from V and 5 bases from J, leaving 18 bases between. CDR1 is ENHRY, CDR2 SYGVKD, per germline. The CDR3 bases are TGTGCCATCAGTGAGAGTAGAGGCAGGTCGGGGACTGAAGCTTTCTTT. Encoded protein: CAISESRGRSGTEAFF.

This clone was detected once. This chain joins TRBV11-2 and TRBJ2-6; the D gene is possibly TRBD2 (5 bases). CDR3 length equals 17 residues. CDR1 is SGHAT and CDR2 is FQNNGV in the germline V gene. Trimming took off 0 bases at V and 0 bases at J, with 9 bases between the two ends. The CDR3 loop reads CASSLDSGSSGANVLTF. The CDR3 region has the DNA TGTGCCAGCAGCTTAGATTCGGGAAGCTCTGGGGCCAACGTCCTGACTTTC.

The chain is built from TRBV5-6 and TRBJ1-4, with 7 bases matching TRBD1. From germline, CDR1 is SGHDT and CDR2 YYEEEE. V shed 4 bases and J 5 bases; nucleotides not matched to a gene: 2. CDR3 length equals 13 residues. The CDR3 spells CASSPTGNEKLFF. CDR3 bases: TGTGCCAGCAGCCCGACAGGGAATGAAAAACTGTTTTTT. Full variable domain (missing parts from reference TRBV5-6 and TRBJ1-4): DAGVTQSPTHLIKTRGQQVTLRCSPKSGHDTVSWYQQALGQGPQFIFQYYEEEERQRGNFPDRFSGHQFPNYSSELNVNALLLGDSALYLCASSPTGNEKLFFGSGTQLSVL.